The 28 T cell receptor beta chains below were found in one sample sequenced in a study of human T cells and chemical hapten exposure. TCRdb ran MiXCR on the RACE reads and lists one entry per CDR3 protein. The table lists 45,000 to 60,000 distinct CDR3 sequences, around 9.4% of them singletons. Described time point: pre-sensitization, week 0. Treatment in this sample: therapeutic diphenylcyclopropenone sensitization with weekly scalp DPC. The specimen comprised whole blood, sampled in connection with sensitization to the hapten diphenylcyclopropenone (DPC). The receptors come from a woman aged 40 to 50 with alopecia areata. Some clones in this sample may be carry-over from other donors' samples.

This chain connects TRBV2 to TRBJ2-7; D gene unclear. Germline loops: CDR1 SNHLY, CDR2 FYNNEI. V lost 8 bases to trimming and J lost 2 bases, with 7 bases between them. This CDR3 region has 11 residues. CDR3 sequence: CASLGPYEQYF. The CDR3 nucleotides read TGTGCCAGCTTAGGACCCTACGAGCAGTACTTC.

This clonotype was observed many times. The J gene is TRBJ2-5, the V gene TRBV30, with TRBD2 matching 11 bases. The germline gives CDR1 GTSNPN, CDR2 SVGIG (reference sequence). The V gene end was trimmed by 0 bases and the J gene end by 0 bases; junction bases not matched to a gene: 9. CDR3 length: 18 residues. CDR3 bases: TGTGCCTGGAGTGTACGGGTAGATAGCGGGGGGGACCAAGAGACCCAGTACTTC. The encoded protein is CAWSVRVDSGGDQETQYF.

This clonotype was observed a handful of times. This chain uses TRBV7-2 with TRBJ2-5; 7 nucleotides agree with TRBD1. Germline V lookup: CDR1 SGHTA, CDR2 FQGNSA. V was pared by 5 bases and J by 9 bases, with 3 bases of the junction left unmatched. This CDR3 comprises 11 residues. The CDR3 is CASSLQGSQYF. The DNA for the CDR3 is TGTGCCAGCAGCCTACAGGGGTCCCAGTACTTC.

The chain is built from TRBV28 and TRBJ2-7; TRBD1 matches at 7 bases. Germline trimming cut 5 bases from V and 2 bases from J; bases unmatched to any gene: 6. CDR3 length: 14 amino acids. Germline CDR1 and CDR2: MDHEN and SYDVKM. The CDR3: CASSAYRGAYEQYF. The CDR3 DNA follows: TGTGCCAGCAGTGCCTACAGGGGAGCCTACGAGCAGTACTTC.

The chain's CDR3 is CASSLGYGFNEAFF. The CDR3 bases are TGTGCCAGCAGCTTGGGATATGGGTTTAATGAAGCTTTCTTT. The chain uses TRBV5-6 and TRBJ1-1; D unresolved. The CDR3 is made up of 14 amino acids. With 0 bases removed from V and 7 bases from J, the gap between germline ends came to 13 bases. Germline loops: CDR1 SGHDT, CDR2 YYEEEE.

Remarks on this clonotype: One end of the junction fails to match germline, which may point to a read error. The CDR3 protein is CANSQTGTPQETQYF. In nucleotides, the CDR3 is TGTGCCAACAGCCAAACGGGGACACCCCAAGAGACCCAGTACTTC. The rearrangement joins TRBV7-3 to TRBJ2-5; D might be TRBD1 (6 bases). Germline loops: CDR1 SGHTA, CDR2 FQGTGA. There are 15 residues in the CDR3.

This clonotype was detected ten times or more. The genes are TRBV6-2 or TRBV6-3 and TRBJ1-5, with a tentative D call TRBD1 (5 bases). The CDR3 consists of 12 residues. V was shortened by 7 bases and J by 5 bases, with 9 bases between the two germline ends. CDR1 and CDR2 from the germline V gene are MNHEY and SVGEGT. The CDR3 region has the DNA TGTGCCAGCAAAATAGGGGATCAGCCCCAGCATTTT. This encodes CASKIGDQPQHF.

This clonotype has ten or more counts. The V call is TRBV11-2, the J call TRBJ1-2, with 8 positions matching TRBD1. CDR3 size: 16 residues. After removal of 3 bases from V and 1 base from J, the junction contained 7 bases not matched to a gene. Germline V lookup: CDR1 SGHAT, CDR2 FQNNGV. The CDR3 region is CASSLGAGGFNYGYTF. For the CDR3, the DNA is TGTGCCAGCAGCTTGGGGGCAGGGGGCTTTAACTATGGCTACACCTTC.

The chain uses TRBV5-1 and TRBJ2-3, with TRBD2 as a possible D gene (6 bases). Trimming removed 4 bases at V and 3 bases at J, with 18 bases between. Germline V gene data show CDR1 as SGHRS and CDR2 as YFSETQ. The CDR3 has 16 amino acids. The CDR3 region has the DNA TGCGCCAGCAGCCCCGCAGGATTCGGAGGGACAGATACGCAGTATTTT. This codes for CASSPAGFGGTDTQYF.

This clonotype was seen a few times. The V call is TRBV6-1, the J call TRBJ1-3; no firm D call. The CDR3 is made up of 11 amino acids. The germline V gene has CDR1 MNHNS and CDR2 SASEGT. Between the trimmed V and J ends, which lost 5 bases and 7 bases, there was a span of 6 bases. CDR3 protein: CASSRENTIYF. The CDR3 DNA is TGTGCCAGCAGTCGAGAGAACACCATATATTTT.

The chain joins TRBV4-1 to TRBJ1-5, with D perhaps TRBD1 (5 bases). CDR3 length equals 12 residues. CDR1 and CDR2 from the germline V gene are MGHRA and YSYEKL. Trimming removed 6 bases at V and 5 bases at J, with 8 bases between. The CDR3 here is CASRGGDQPQHF. The CDR3 nucleotides are TGCGCCAGCAGGGGGGGAGATCAGCCCCAGCATTTT.

This clonotype has a count of ten or more. The chain links TRBV27 to TRBJ1-1; D perhaps matches TRBD1 (5 bases). The V gene's germline CDR1 is MNHEY and CDR2 SMNVEV (reference sequence). V was cut by 0 bases and J by 4 bases, with 9 bases left in between. The CDR3 is 14 amino acids. In DNA form, the CDR3 reads TGTGCCAGCAGTTTATCTGAGGGGCTCACTGAAGCTTTCTTT. It translates to CASSLSEGLTEAFF.

The table lists this clonotype with a few counts. The V and J genes are TRBV20-1 and TRBJ1-6, with D tentatively TRBD1 (5 bases). This CDR3 region has 17 residues. The V gene's germline CDR1 is DFQATT and CDR2 SNEGSKA (reference sequence). The V and J ends lost 6 bases and 5 bases respectively, with 23 bases between them. CDR3 nucleotide sequence: TGCAGTGCCCTCCGGGGGGAGGGGCCTCGGAATAATTCACCCCTCCACTTT. Its protein is CSALRGEGPRNNSPLHF.

This clonotype was seen at least ten times. The V gene is TRBV2, the J gene TRBJ1-5; D is perhaps TRBD1 (6 bases). CDR3 length equals 14 residues. The germline gives CDR1 SNHLY, CDR2 FYNNEI. V was pared by 2 bases and J by 3 bases, with 8 bases between. The CDR3 coding sequence is TGTGCCAGCAGTGAAACAGGGTTCAATCAGCCCCAGCATTTT. Residues: CASSETGFNQPQHF.

In its sample, this clonotype was seen many times. This chain connects TRBV6-5 to TRBJ1-5; D is uncertain. The germline gives CDR1 MNHEY, CDR2 SVGAGI. Trimming removed 6 bases from V and 5 bases from J, with 20 bases in between. The CDR3 has 16 amino acids. CDR3 loop: CASSPRERERYQPQHF. CDR3 DNA: TGTGCCAGCAGCCCCCGGGAAAGAGAAAGGTATCAGCCCCAGCATTTT.

The V and J genes are TRBV20-1 and TRBJ1-6; 8 bases fit TRBD1. Germline assignment: CDR1 DFQATT and CDR2 SNEGSKA (reference sequence). J lost 10 bases, V lost 6 bases, and 11 bases had no gene match. The CDR3 loop spans 14 amino acids. The CDR3 loop is CSARRGPVESPLHF. As DNA, the CDR3 is TGCAGTGCACGCAGGGGGCCAGTCGAATCACCCCTCCACTTT.

This chain uses TRBV9 with TRBJ2-5; a weak D match, TRBD1 (7 bases). Germline loops: CDR1 SGDLS, CDR2 YYNGEE. V was pared by 4 bases and J by 3 bases, with 25 bases between. The CDR3 covers 18 residues. The CDR3 here is CASSRESGGQSSEETQYF. In nucleotides, the CDR3 is TGTGCCAGCAGCAGGGAGTCCGGGGGACAGTCCTCGGAAGAGACCCAGTACTTC.

This clonotype has a count of ten or more. The J gene is TRBJ1-1, the V gene TRBV6-1; TRBD1 matches at 7 bases. V gave up 6 bases and J gave up 4 bases; unmatched junction bases: 8. The CDR3 contains 14 residues. Germline V gene data show CDR1 as MNHNS and CDR2 as SASEGT. CDR3 residues: CASSPTGSGTEAFF. CDR3 DNA: TGTGCCAGCAGCCCGACAGGGAGCGGCACTGAAGCTTTCTTT.

V and J are TRBV6-5 and TRBJ2-1; TRBD2 might be the D (5 bases). Germline V lookup: CDR1 MNHEY, CDR2 SVGAGI. There are 14 residues in the CDR3. V was cut by 9 bases and J by 5 bases, with 17 bases left in between. The CDR3 nucleotides read TGTGCCAGGGGTCGGGGTCCCTCTGACAATGAGCAGTTCTTC. Amino acids: CARGRGPSDNEQFF.

This clonotype was seen many times. V is TRBV7-9 and J is TRBJ2-6, with D maybe TRBD1 (5 bases). Trimming pared 5 bases from V and 0 bases from J, leaving 8 bases between. The CDR3 contains 15 residues. From germline, CDR1 is SEHNR and CDR2 FQNEAQ (reference sequence). The CDR3 DNA reads TGTGCCAGCAGCGTACAGGTCTCTGGGGCCAACGTCCTGACTTTC. Its translation: CASSVQVSGANVLTF.

This clonotype was recorded many times. This CDR3 is CASSRGGLSTQYF. The CDR3 bases are TGTGCCAGCAGCCGCGGGGGCCTAAGCACGCAGTATTTT. V is TRBV5-4 and J is TRBJ2-3; tentative D call: TRBD2 (7 bases). In germline, CDR1 is SGHNT, CDR2 YYREEE (reference sequence). V dropped 4 bases and J dropped 9 bases, with 15 bases sitting between them. The CDR3 has 13 amino acids. The full variable domain, its missing parts supplied by reference TRBV5-4 and TRBJ2-3, is ETGVTQSPTHLIKTRGQQVTLRCSSQSGHNTVSWYQQALGQGPQFIFQYYREEENGRGNFPPRFSGLQFPNYSSELNVNALELDDSALYLCASSRGGLSTQYFGPGTRLTVL.

This chain links TRBV28 with TRBJ2-3; no definite D call. This CDR3 has 13 residues. Trimming pared 5 bases from V and 5 bases from J, leaving 11 bases between. CDR1 and CDR2 from the germline V gene are MDHEN and SYDVKM. As DNA, the CDR3 is TGTGCCAGCAGTAGAACAGAGGTAGATACGCAGTATTTT. Its protein product is CASSRTEVDTQYF.

This clonotype was counted only a few times. This sequence joins TRBV28 and TRBJ2-3; TRBD1 agrees at 8 bases. CDR3 length: 13 amino acids. V shed 6 bases, J shed 4 bases, and the junction held 3 bases outside the gene matches. Germline-derived CDR1 and CDR2 are MDHEN and SYDVKM. The CDR3 bases are TGTGCCAGCAGGCAGGGGGCGGCAGATACGCAGTATTTT. It specifies CASRQGAADTQYF.

At least ten counts were recorded for this clonotype. V and J are TRBV6-5 and TRBJ1-5; 10 bases match TRBD1. The CDR3 extends over 15 amino acids. The V gene end was trimmed by 5 bases and the J gene end by 3 bases; junction bases not matched to a gene: 4. Germline V gene sequence: CDR1 MNHEY, CDR2 SVGAGI. This CDR3 is CASSLDRGLNQPQHF. The CDR3 nucleotides read TGTGCCAGCAGTCTCGACAGGGGGCTCAATCAGCCCCAGCATTTT.

This clonotype has just a few counts. This sequence joins TRBV3-1 and TRBJ2-3; D gene ambiguous. CDR3 length: 17 amino acids. Trimming removed 3 bases at V and 0 bases at J, with 16 bases between. From germline, CDR1 is LGHDT and CDR2 YNNKEL (reference sequence). The CDR3 DNA sequence: TGTGCCAGCAGCCAGCCCCTCAGTTCGGAGAGCACAGATACGCAGTATTTT. Its protein product is CASSQPLSSESTDTQYF.

This clonotype was recorded many times. The chain uses TRBV29-1 and TRBJ1-1; D unclear. The CDR3 is made up of 11 amino acids. Germline CDR1 is SQVTM and CDR2 is ANQGSEA. This chain's CDR3 is CSHRGNTEAFF. CDR3 nucleotide sequence: TGCAGTCATCGTGGGAACACTGAAGCTTTCTTT. The whole variable domain, filled in from reference TRBV29-1 and TRBJ1-1, reads SAVISQKPSRDICQRGTSLTIQCQVDSQVTMMFWYRQQPGQSLTLIATANQGSEATYESGFVIDKFPISRPNLTFSTLTVSNMSPEDSSIYLCSHRGNTEAFFGQGTRLTVV.

The sample holds many counts of this clonotype. This chain uses TRBV11-2 with TRBJ2-5; tentative D call: TRBD2 (5 bases). Germline lookup yields CDR1 SGHAT and CDR2 FQNNGV. This CDR3 has 14 residues. The ends were cut back, 8 bases at V and 2 bases at J, with 15 bases in the middle. Written as DNA, the CDR3 is TGTGCCAGCGAATCTGACTACGATCAAGAGACCCAGTACTTC. This codes for CASESDYDQETQYF.

A few counts support this clonotype. The chain links TRBV2 to TRBJ1-3, with D possibly being TRBD1 (5 bases). Trimming removed 0 bases from V and 4 bases from J, with 10 bases in between. CDR1 SNHLY and CDR2 FYNNEI come from the germline V gene. This CDR3 region has 15 residues. The CDR3 DNA reads as TGTGCCAGCAGTGAAGCGCACGGGGACGGAAACACCATATATTTT. It yields the protein CASSEAHGDGNTIYF.